The 13 T cell receptor beta chains given below trace back to one sample, sequenced in a study of T cell repertoires in cytomegalovirus infection. The antigens for these receptors are not known. In TCRdb, the reads were re-called with MiXCR into one record per CDR3 protein. The data show around 360,000 distinct CDR3 sequences, with about 35% seen just once and approximately 13% held by the top ten. This specimen consisted of cultured PBMCs, obtained from culture after CMV antigen stimulation. These TCRs come from a human donor in good health (CMV status not recorded). Some clones in this sample may be carry-over from other donors' samples.

This chain links TRBV6-8 with TRBJ2-2; weak D call: TRBD2 (6 bases). In germline, CDR1 is MNHGY, CDR2 SAAAGT. Trimming left V 4 bases short and J 2 bases short, with 17 bases between. The length of the CDR3 is 17 residues. The chain's CDR3 is CASSCYPLAENTGELFF. The CDR3 DNA reads TGTGCCAGCAGTTGCTACCCATTAGCGGAAAACACCGGGGAGCTGTTTTTT.

This clonotype was counted ten times or more. The J gene is TRBJ2-3, the V gene TRBV7-2; D assignment may be TRBD1 or TRBD2 (5 bases each). The CDR3 spans 15 residues. From germline, CDR1 is SGHTA and CDR2 FQGNSA. V was cut by 2 bases and J by 2 bases, with 11 bases left in between. The CDR3 spells CASSLHGADTDTQYF. CDR3 sequence (DNA): TGTGCCAGCAGCTTACACGGGGCGGACACAGATACGCAGTATTTT. The complete variable domain, with remaining parts taken from reference TRBV7-2 and TRBJ2-3, reads GAGVSQSPSNKVTEKGKDVELRCDPISGHTALYWYRQSLGQGLEFLIYFQGNSAPDKSGLPSDRFSAERTGGSVSTLTIQRTQQEDSAVYLCASSLHGADTDTQYFGPGTRLTVL.

The chain carries TRBV24-1 and TRBJ1-4; D not certain. V was cut by 4 bases and J by 6 bases, with 14 bases left in between. The CDR3 consists of 15 residues. Germline CDR1 reads KGHDR; CDR2 reads SFDVKD. The CDR3 sequence is CATSDPGGPDEKLFF. In nucleotides, the CDR3 is TGTGCCACCAGTGACCCCGGCGGGCCGGATGAAAAACTGTTTTTT.

The V gene is TRBV2, the J gene TRBJ1-4, with 9 positions matching TRBD1. The CDR3 is 15 residues long. V shed 5 bases, J shed 3 bases, and the junction held 4 bases outside the gene matches. The germline CDR1 and CDR2 sequences are SNHLY and FYNNEI. The CDR3 sequence: CASSQQGAANEKLFF. The DNA for the CDR3 is TGTGCCAGCAGTCAACAGGGGGCAGCTAATGAAAAACTGTTTTTT.

This clonotype was counted only a few times. This chain joins TRBV20-1 and TRBJ2-3; 10 bases are shared with TRBD1. Germline lookup yields CDR1 DFQATT and CDR2 SNEGSKA (reference sequence). The CDR3 runs 14 residues. Trimming cost V 6 bases and J 4 bases; bases outside gene matches: 7. Here the CDR3 reads CSALDRGNPDTQYF. In nucleotides, the CDR3 is TGCAGTGCCTTGGACAGGGGGAACCCAGATACGCAGTATTTT.

This sequence joins TRBV28 and TRBJ1-5; 7 bases are a match to TRBD1. V was pared by 6 bases and J by 0 bases, with 8 bases of the junction left unmatched. CDR3 length: 16 amino acids. Germline CDR1 is MDHEN and CDR2 is SYDVKM. CDR3 sequence (DNA): TGTGCCAGCAGCCCCCGGGGACAGTATAGCAATCAGCCCCAGCATTTT. Translating gives CASSPRGQYSNQPQHF.

This chain uses TRBV7-9 with TRBJ2-3; 9 nucleotides match TRBD1. Germline loops: CDR1 SEHNR, CDR2 FQNEAQ (reference sequence). The length of the CDR3 is 15 residues. The J segment lost 2 bases and the V segment lost 7 bases, leaving 7 bases of the junction unmatched. In DNA form, the CDR3 reads TGTGCCAGCACCGGAGGGACAGGGCTCACAGATACGCAGTATTTT. Encoded protein: CASTGGTGLTDTQYF.

The gene calls are TRBV30 and TRBJ2-1; D is unresolved. Trimming cost V 0 bases and J 7 bases, with 16 bases left between them. Looked up from germline, CDR1 is GTSNPN and CDR2 is SVGIG (reference sequence). The CDR3 is made up of 15 amino acids. CDR3 sequence (DNA): TGTGCCTGGAGTGTAGATATCCTGGCGGCTAATGAGCAGTTCTTC. This sequence encodes CAWSVDILAANEQFF.

This clonotype was seen a few times. CDR3 region: CSARDTPGASYNSPLHF. CDR3 in DNA: TGCAGTGCTAGAGACACACCAGGGGCTTCCTATAATTCACCCCTCCACTTT. The chain joins TRBV20-1 to TRBJ1-6; D is perhaps TRBD1 (6 bases). Trimming removed 0 bases at V and 1 base at J, with 13 bases between. Germline assignment: CDR1 DFQATT and CDR2 SNEGSKA (reference sequence). The length of the CDR3 is 17 residues.

J is TRBJ1-1 and V is TRBV7-8; D might be TRBD1 (6 bases). The CDR3 is 12 residues long. V shed 11 bases and J shed 5 bases, with 15 bases lying between them. The germline gives CDR1 SGHVS, CDR2 FQNEAQ. This CDR3 reads CAGGLRGTEAFF. CDR3 coding DNA: TGTGCCGGGGGGCTACGAGGAACTGAAGCTTTCTTT.

The rearrangement uses TRBV18 and TRBJ1-2, with TRBD1 matching over 7 bases. Per germline, CDR1 KGHSH and CDR2 LQKENI. There are 14 residues in the CDR3. The junction had 6 bases not matched to a gene; V was cut back by 3 bases and J by 5 bases. The CDR3 loop is CASSPGTAGYGYTF. CDR3 DNA: TGTGCCAGCTCACCGGGGACAGCGGGGTATGGCTACACCTTC. The complete variable domain, with remaining parts taken from reference TRBV18 and TRBJ1-2, reads NAGVMQNPRHLVRRRGQEARLRCSPMKGHSHVYWYRQLPEEGLKFMVYLQKENIIDESGMPKERFSAEFPKEGPSILRIQQVVRGDSAAYFCASSPGTAGYGYTFGSGTRLTVV.

This clonotype was counted many times. The V gene is TRBV11-2, the J gene TRBJ2-5; the D gene is possibly TRBD2 (7 bases). Per germline, CDR1 SGHAT and CDR2 FQNNGV. The CDR3 contains 15 residues. V was pared by 0 bases and J by 1 base, with 9 bases between. The CDR3 coding sequence is TGTGCCAGCAGCTTAGATCGGGGGGCCCAAGAGACCCAGTACTTC. Its protein is CASSLDRGAQETQYF.

This rearrangement joins TRBV7-9 to TRBJ1-4; no definite D call. From germline, CDR1 is SEHNR and CDR2 FQNEAQ (reference sequence). Trimming took 4 bases from V and 0 from J, leaving 9 bases between them. The CDR3 contains 15 residues. In DNA form, the CDR3 reads TGTGCCAGCAGCTCCGACATAACAACTAATGAAAAACTGTTTTTT. Amino acid sequence: CASSSDITTNEKLFF.